This entry describes one TCR beta chain. What it recognizes is unknown. The record originates from a study of CD8 T cells in ankylosing spondylitis. The study, taken as a whole, reports: CD8+ cells made up the disease-linked clones, which were relatively rare in peripheral blood.

The TCR beta libraries were generated through quantitative 5'-RACE incorporating molecular barcodes. TCRdb redid the calling of the 5' RACE reads with MiXCR, one entry per CDR3 protein. This table has 250,000 to 400,000 distinct CDR3 sequences, around 10% appearing once. The CDR3 sequence is 15 residues long. V shed 5 bases and J 6 bases; nucleotides not matched to a gene: 8. The V gene's germline CDR1 is SGHNT and CDR2 YENEEA. The chain is built from TRBV11-3 and TRBJ2-2, with TRBD1 matching over 8 bases. Material for sequencing was blood, either unsorted or a sorted T cell fraction (not recorded which). The TCR was taken from a female donor with ankylosing spondylitis or in good health (not recorded which). This CDR3 reads CASSPRTGSAGELFF. CDR3 sequence (DNA): TGTGCCAGCAGCCCGCGGACAGGGTCGGCCGGGGAGCTGTTTTTT.